This record covers a single TCR beta chain. Its antigen is currently unknown. Every TCR beta cDNA library bore unique molecular identifiers. TCRdb redid the calling of the PCR reads with MiXCR, one entry per CDR3 protein. Among over 300,000 distinct CDR3 sequences listed, 30% to 45% were seen once. The entry originates in a study of post-analysis software for immune sequencing data. The germline V gene has CDR1 SGHRS and CDR2 YFSETQ. CDR3 length: 16 residues. V shed 2 bases and J shed 2 bases, with 15 bases lying between them. Whole-study findings and limits: Patients used about five TRBV segments, including TRBV5-6, TRBV5-1 and TRBV20-1, more often than controls.

V usage is TRBV5-1 and J usage is TRBJ2-3; no clear D gene. What was sequenced was blood. The clonotype originates from a girl aged 5 to 17 with multiple sclerosis. CDR3 DNA sequence: TGCGCCAGCAGCTTTCTTTCGGTTGGAGCCACAGATACGCAGTATTTT. Translated: CASSFLSVGATDTQYF.